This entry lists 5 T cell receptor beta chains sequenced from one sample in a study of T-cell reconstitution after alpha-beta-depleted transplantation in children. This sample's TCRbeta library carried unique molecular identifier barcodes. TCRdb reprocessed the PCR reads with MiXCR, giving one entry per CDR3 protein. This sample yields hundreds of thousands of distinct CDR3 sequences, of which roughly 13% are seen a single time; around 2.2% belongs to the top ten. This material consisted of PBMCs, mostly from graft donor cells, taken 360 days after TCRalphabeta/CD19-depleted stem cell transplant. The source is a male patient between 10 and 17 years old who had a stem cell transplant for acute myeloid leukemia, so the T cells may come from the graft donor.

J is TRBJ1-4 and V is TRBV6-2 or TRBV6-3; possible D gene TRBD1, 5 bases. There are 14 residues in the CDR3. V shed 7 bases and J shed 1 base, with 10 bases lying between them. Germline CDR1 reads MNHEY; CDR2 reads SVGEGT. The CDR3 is CASTSRGTNEKLFF. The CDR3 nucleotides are TGTGCCAGCACTTCGAGGGGAACTAATGAAAAACTGTTTTTT.

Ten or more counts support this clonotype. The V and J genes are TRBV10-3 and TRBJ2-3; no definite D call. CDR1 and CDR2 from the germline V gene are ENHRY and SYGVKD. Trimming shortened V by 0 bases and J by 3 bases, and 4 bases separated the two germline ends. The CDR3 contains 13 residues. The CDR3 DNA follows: TGTGCCATCAGTGAGTCCGCGACAGATACGCAGTATTTT. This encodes CAISESATDTQYF.

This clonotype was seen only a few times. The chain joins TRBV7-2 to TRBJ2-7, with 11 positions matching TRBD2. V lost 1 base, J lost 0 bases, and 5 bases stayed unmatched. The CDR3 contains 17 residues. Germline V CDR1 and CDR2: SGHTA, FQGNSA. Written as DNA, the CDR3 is TGTGCCAGCAGCTTAGTACTAGCGGGAGCGAGCTCCTACGAGCAGTACTTC. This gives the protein CASSLVLAGASSYEQYF.

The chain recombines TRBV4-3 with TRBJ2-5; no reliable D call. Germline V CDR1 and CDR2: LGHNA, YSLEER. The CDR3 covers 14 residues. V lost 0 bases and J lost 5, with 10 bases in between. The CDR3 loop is CASSQELARETQYF. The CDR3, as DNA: TGCGCCAGCAGCCAAGAATTAGCCAGGGAGACCCAGTACTTC.

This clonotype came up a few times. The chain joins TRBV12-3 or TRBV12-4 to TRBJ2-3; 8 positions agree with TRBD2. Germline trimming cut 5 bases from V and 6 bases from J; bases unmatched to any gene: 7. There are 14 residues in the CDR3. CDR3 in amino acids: CASSLLAVRDTQYF. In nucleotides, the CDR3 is TGTGCCAGCAGTCTACTAGCGGTGAGGGATACGCAGTATTTT.